This TCR beta chain was captured by sequencing in a study of T cell responses to AZD1222 COVID-19 vaccine. Turning to the study itself: Pooled samples include second doses given at about 4 or 12 weeks.

Produced via immunoSEQ multiplex PCR; TCRdb's table is partial and in-frame only. The sample records around 110,000 clones, 70% to 90% being singletons. Germline-derived CDR1 and CDR2 are MNHEY and SVGEGT. V lost 2 bases and J 4 bases, leaving 8 bases between the germline ends. The CDR3 sequence is 13 residues long. The rearrangement joins TRBV6-2 or TRBV6-3 to TRBJ1-1, with D perhaps matching TRBD1 (6 bases). Sequences were derived from peripheral blood, sampled on day 0 of AZD1222 vaccination. The sequence came from an adult in good health. CDR3 residues: CASSYLRGTEAFF. The CDR3 DNA follows: TGTGCCAGCAGTTACCTCAGGGGCACTGAAGCTTTCTTT.